The 5 T cell receptor beta chains reported below all come from one sample, sequenced in a study of T cell repertoires in cytomegalovirus infection. TCRdb reprocessed the reads with MiXCR, giving one entry per CDR3 protein. Among approximately 500,000 distinct CDR3 sequences listed, about 15% were seen once. The sample consisted of CD8+ T cells from PBMCs. Receptor source: a human donor in good health (CMV status not recorded). Some clones in this sample may be carry-over from other donors' samples.

This chain joins TRBV2 and TRBJ1-4, with D possibly being TRBD1 (6 bases). The CDR3 sequence is 16 residues long. V lost 7 bases, J lost 7 bases, and 22 bases lay in between. Germline V gives CDR1 SNHLY, CDR2 FYNNEI. The CDR3 DNA reads TGTGCCAGCATTGAGTTACCTCGTCAGGGGCGTGAAAAACTGTTTTTT. It codes for CASIELPRQGREKLFF. Variable domain in full (rest from reference TRBV2 and TRBJ1-4): EPEVTQTPSHQVTQMGQEVILRCVPISNHLYFYWYRQILGQKVEFLVSFYNNEISEKSEIFDDQFSVERPDGSNFTLKIRSTKLEDSAMYFCASIELPRQGREKLFFGSGTQLSVL.

This clonotype occurred once. V gene TRBV20-1 combines with J gene TRBJ2-1; 13 positions match TRBD2. CDR3 length: 15 residues. The V and J ends lost 5 bases and 4 bases, in that order; junction bases with no gene match: 5. Per the germline V gene, CDR1 is DFQATT and CDR2 is SNEGSKA (reference sequence). DNA of the CDR3: TGCAGTGCTTTTGCACTAGCGGGAGGGTACAATGAGCAGTTCTTC. This encodes CSAFALAGGYNEQFF.

The chain couples TRBV12-5 to TRBJ1-2; D remains ambiguous. Germline CDR1 is LGHNT and CDR2 is FRNRAP. The CDR3 runs 13 residues. The V end lost 2 bases, the J end lost 0 bases, and 4 bases lay between the germline ends. In nucleotides, the CDR3 is TGTGCTAGTGGTTTGAACACTAACTATGGCTACACCTTC. Protein sequence: CASGLNTNYGYTF. The variable domain in full, with the rest retrieved from reference TRBV12-5 and TRBJ1-2, is DARVTQTPRHKVTEMGQEVTMRCQPILGHNTVFWYRQTMMQGLELLAYFRNRAPLDDSGMPKDRFSAEMPDATLATLKIQPSEPRDSAVYFCASGLNTNYGYTFGSGTRLTVV.

This rearrangement joins TRBV6-4 to TRBJ2-6; no clear D. This CDR3 spans 16 amino acids. Germline loops: CDR1 MRHNA, CDR2 SNTAGT. Trimming took off 0 bases at V and 0 bases at J, with 6 bases between the two ends. The CDR3 coding sequence is TGTGCCAGCAGTGACTCATCCAGCTCTGGGGCCAACGTCCTGACTTTC. Amino acids: CASSDSSSSGANVLTF.

This clonotype was seen more than once but under ten times. The CDR3 DNA is TGTGCCAGCATTTCGGGGGGACTAACCTCCAATGAGCAGTTCTTC. The encoded protein is CASISGGLTSNEQFF. V is TRBV6-2 or TRBV6-3 and J is TRBJ2-1, with 7 nucleotides matching TRBD2. The germline CDR1 and CDR2 sequences are MNHEY and SVGEGT. The length of the CDR3 is 15 residues. Losses at the gene ends were 7 bases for V and 6 bases for J; bases not matched to a gene: 12.